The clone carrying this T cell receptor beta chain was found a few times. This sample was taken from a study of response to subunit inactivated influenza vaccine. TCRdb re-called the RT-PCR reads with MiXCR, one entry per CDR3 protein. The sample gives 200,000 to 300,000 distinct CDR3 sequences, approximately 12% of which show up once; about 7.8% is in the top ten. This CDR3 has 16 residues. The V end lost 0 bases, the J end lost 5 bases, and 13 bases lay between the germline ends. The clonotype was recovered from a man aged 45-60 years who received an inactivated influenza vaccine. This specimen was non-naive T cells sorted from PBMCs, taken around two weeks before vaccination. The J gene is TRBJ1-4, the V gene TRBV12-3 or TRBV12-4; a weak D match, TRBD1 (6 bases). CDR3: CASSLARNRVNEKLFF. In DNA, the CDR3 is TGTGCCAGCAGTTTAGCGCGCAACAGGGTGAATGAAAAACTGTTTTTT.